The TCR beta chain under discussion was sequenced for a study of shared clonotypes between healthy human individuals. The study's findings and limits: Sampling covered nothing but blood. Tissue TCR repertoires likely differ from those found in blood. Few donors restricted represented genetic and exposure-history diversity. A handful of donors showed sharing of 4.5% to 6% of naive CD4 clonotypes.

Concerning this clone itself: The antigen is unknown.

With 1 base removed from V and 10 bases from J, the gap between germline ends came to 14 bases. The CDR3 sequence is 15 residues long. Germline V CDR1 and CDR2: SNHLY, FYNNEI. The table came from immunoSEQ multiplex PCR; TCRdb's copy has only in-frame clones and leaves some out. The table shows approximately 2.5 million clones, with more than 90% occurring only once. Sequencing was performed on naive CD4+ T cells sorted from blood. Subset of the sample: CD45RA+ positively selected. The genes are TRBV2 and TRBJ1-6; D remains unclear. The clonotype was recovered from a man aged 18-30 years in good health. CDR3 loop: CASSEEWAAGSPLHF. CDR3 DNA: TGTGCCAGCAGTGAAGAATGGGCAGCCGGATCACCCCTCCACTTT.